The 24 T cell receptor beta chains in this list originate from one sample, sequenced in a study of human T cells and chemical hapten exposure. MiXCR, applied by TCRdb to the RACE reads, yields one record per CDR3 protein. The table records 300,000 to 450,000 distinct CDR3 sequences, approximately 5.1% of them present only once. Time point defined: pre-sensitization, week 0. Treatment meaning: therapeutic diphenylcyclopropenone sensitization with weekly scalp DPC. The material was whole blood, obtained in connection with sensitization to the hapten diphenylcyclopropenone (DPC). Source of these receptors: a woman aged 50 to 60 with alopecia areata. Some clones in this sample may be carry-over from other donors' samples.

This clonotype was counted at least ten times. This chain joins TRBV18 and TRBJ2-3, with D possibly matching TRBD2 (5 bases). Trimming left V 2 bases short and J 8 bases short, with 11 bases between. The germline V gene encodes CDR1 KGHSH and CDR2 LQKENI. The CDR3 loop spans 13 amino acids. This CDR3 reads CASSPIAAGTQYF. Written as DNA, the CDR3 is TGTGCCAGCTCACCAATTGCGGCGGGTACGCAGTATTTT. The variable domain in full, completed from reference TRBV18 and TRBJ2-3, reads NAGVMQNPRHLVRRRGQEARLRCSPMKGHSHVYWYRQLPEEGLKFMVYLQKENIIDESGMPKERFSAEFPKEGPSILRIQQVVRGDSAAYFCASSPIAAGTQYFGPGTRLTVL.

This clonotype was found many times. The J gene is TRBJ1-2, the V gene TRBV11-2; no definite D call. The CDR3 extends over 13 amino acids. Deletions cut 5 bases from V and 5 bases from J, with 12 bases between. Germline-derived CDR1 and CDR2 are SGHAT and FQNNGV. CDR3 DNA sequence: TGTGCCAGCAGCCCGAGCGGGCCTTATGGCTACACCTTC. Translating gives CASSPSGPYGYTF.

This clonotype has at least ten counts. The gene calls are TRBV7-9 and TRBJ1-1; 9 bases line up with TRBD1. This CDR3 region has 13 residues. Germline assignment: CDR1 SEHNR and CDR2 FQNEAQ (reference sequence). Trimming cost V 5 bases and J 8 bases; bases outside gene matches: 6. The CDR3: CASSTGQGIEAFF. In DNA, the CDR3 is TGTGCCAGCAGCACGGGACAGGGAATAGAAGCTTTCTTT.

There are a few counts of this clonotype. CDR3 amino acids: CASNKGGTANSPLHF. In DNA, the CDR3 is TGTGCCAGCAACAAGGGGGGCACCGCTAATTCACCCCTCCACTTT. The chain links TRBV25-1 to TRBJ1-6; possible D gene TRBD1, 6 bases. This CDR3 region has 15 residues. V dropped 7 bases and J dropped 6 bases, with 16 bases sitting between them. Germline assignment: CDR1 MGHDK and CDR2 SYGVNS.

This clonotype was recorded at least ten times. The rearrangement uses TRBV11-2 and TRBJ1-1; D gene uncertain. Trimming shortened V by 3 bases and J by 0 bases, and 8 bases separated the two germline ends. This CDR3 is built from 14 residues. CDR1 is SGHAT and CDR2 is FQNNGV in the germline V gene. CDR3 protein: CASSFEYMNTEAFF. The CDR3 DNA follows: TGTGCCAGCAGCTTCGAGTACATGAACACTGAAGCTTTCTTT. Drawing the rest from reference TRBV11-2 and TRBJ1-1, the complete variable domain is EAGVAQSPRYKIIEKRQSVAFWCNPISGHATLYWYQQILGQGPKLLIQFQNNGVVDDSQLPKDRFSAERLKGVDSTLKIQPAKLEDSAVYLCASSFEYMNTEAFFGQGTRLTVV.

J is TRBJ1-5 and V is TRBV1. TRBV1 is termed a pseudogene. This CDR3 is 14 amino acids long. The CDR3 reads CTSLLGLSNQPQHF. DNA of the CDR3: TGCACCAGCCTACTGGGTCTTAGCAATCAGCCCCAGCATTTT.

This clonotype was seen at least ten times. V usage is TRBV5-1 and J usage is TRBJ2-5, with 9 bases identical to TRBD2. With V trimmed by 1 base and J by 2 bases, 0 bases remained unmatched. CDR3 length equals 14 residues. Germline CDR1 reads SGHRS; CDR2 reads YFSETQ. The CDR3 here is CASSLTSGQETQYF. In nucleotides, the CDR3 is TGCGCCAGCAGCTTGACTAGCGGGCAAGAGACCCAGTACTTC.

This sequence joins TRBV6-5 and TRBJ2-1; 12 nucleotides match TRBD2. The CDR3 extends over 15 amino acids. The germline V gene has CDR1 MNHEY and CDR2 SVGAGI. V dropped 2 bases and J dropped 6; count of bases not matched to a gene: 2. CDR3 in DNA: TGTGCCAGCAGTTACGCTAGCGGGAGGGGCAATGAGCAGTTCTTC. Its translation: CASSYASGRGNEQFF.

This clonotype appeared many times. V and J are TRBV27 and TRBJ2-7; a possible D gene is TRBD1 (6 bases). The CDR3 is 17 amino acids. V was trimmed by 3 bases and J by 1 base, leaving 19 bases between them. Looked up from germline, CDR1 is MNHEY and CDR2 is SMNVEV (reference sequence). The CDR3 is CASSFSQGPAPSYEQYF. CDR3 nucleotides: TGTGCCAGCAGTTTCTCTCAGGGGCCCGCCCCATCCTACGAGCAGTACTTC.

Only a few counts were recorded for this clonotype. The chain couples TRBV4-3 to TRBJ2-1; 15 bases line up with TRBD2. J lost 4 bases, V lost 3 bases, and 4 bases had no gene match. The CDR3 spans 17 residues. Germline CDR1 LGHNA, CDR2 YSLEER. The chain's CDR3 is CASSQGGLAGGYNEQFF. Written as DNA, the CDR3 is TGCGCCAGCAGCCAGGGGGGACTAGCGGGAGGATACAATGAGCAGTTCTTC.

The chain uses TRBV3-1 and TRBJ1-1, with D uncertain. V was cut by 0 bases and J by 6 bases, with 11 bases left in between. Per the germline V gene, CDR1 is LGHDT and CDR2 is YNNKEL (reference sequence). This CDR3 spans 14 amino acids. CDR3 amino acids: CASSQDAGWAEAFF. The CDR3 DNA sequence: TGTGCCAGCAGCCAAGATGCGGGATGGGCTGAAGCTTTCTTT.

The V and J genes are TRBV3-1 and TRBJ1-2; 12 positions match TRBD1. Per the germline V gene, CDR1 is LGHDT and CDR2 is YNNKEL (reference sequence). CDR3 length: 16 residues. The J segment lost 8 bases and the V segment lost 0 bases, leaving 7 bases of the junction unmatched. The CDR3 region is CASSQDPGQGADGYTF. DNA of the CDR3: TGTGCCAGCAGCCAAGACCCGGGACAGGGGGCTGACGGCTACACCTTC.

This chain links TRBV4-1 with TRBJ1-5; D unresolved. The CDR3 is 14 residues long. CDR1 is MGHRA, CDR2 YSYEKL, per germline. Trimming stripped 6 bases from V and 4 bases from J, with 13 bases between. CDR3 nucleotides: TGCGCCAGCAGTACCACCAGGAAAAATCAGCCCCAGCATTTT. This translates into CASSTTRKNQPQHF.

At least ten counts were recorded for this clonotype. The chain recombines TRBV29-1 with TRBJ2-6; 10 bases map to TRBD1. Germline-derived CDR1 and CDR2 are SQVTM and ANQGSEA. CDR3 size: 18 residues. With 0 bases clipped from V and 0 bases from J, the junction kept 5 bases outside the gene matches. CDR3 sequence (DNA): TGCAGCGTTGAAGAAGGACAGGGGGTCGTCTCTGGGGCCAACGTCCTGACTTTC. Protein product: CSVEEGQGVVSGANVLTF.

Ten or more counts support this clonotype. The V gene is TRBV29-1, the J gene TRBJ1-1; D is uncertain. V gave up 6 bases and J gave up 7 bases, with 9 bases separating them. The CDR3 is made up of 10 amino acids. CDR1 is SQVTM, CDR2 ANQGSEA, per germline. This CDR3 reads CSVLGYEAFF. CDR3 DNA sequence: TGCAGCGTCCTAGGCTATGAAGCTTTCTTT.

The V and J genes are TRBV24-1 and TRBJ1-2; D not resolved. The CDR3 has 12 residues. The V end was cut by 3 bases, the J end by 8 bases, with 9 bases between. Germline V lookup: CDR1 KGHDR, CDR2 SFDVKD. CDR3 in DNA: TGTGCCACCAGTGATGGGCCCACAGGCTACACCTTC. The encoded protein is CATSDGPTGYTF.

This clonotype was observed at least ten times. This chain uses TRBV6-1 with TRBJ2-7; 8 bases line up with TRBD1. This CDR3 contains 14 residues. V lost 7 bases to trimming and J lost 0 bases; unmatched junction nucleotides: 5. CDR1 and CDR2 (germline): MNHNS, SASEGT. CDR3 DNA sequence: TGTGCCAGCACCCGGACAGGGAGCTCCTACGAGCAGTACTTC. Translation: CASTRTGSSYEQYF.

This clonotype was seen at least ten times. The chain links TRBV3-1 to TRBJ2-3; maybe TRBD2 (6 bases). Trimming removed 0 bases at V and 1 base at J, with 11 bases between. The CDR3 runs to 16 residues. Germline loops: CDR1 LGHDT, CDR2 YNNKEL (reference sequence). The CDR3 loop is CASSQELLAGTDTQYF. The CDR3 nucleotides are TGTGCCAGCAGCCAAGAACTACTAGCTGGCACAGATACGCAGTATTTT.

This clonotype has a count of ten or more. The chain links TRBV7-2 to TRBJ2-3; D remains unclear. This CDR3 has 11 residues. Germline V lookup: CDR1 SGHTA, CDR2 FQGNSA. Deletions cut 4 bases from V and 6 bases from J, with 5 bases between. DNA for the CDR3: TGTGCCAGCAGCTACGTGGATACGCAGTATTTT. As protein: CASSYVDTQYF.

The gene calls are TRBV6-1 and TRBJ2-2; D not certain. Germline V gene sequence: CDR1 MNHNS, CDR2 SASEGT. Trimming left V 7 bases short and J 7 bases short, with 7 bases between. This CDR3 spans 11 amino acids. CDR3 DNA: TGTGCCAGCACGTTGGGCGGGGAGCTGTTTTTT. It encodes CASTLGGELFF.

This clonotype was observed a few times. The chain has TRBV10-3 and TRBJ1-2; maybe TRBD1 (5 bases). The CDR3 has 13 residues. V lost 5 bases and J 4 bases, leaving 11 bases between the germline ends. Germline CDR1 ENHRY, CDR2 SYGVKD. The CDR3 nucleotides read TGTGCCATCAGTTCCGAAAGGGGCTATGGCTACACCTTC. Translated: CAISSERGYGYTF.

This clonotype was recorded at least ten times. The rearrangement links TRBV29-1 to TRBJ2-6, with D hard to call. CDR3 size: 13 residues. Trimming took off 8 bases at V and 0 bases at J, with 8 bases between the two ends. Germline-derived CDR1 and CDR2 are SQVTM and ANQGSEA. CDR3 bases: TGCAGCATATGGAGCTCTGGGGCCAACGTCCTGACTTTC. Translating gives CSIWSSGANVLTF.

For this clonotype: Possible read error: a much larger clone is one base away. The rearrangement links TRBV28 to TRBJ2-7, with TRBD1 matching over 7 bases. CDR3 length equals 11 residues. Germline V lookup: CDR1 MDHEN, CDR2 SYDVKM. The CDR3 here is CVSTSNRGAYF. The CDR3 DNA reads TGTGTCAGCACCAGTAACAGGGGTGCGTACTTC.

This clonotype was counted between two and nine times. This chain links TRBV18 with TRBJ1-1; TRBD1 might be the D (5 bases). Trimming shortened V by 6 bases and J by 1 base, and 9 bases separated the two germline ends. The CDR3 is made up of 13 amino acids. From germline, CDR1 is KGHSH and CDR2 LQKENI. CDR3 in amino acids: CASSQGWNTEAFF. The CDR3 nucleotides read TGTGCCAGCTCCCAGGGTTGGAACACTGAAGCTTTCTTT.